This TCR beta chain was sequenced in a study of OX40 agonist ivuxolimab in advanced cancers. Per germline, CDR1 MDHEN and CDR2 SYDVKM. This CDR3 spans 14 amino acids. The V gene end was trimmed by 6 bases and the J gene end by 6 bases; junction bases not matched to a gene: 3. The data were produced by immunoSEQ multiplex PCR, yet TCRdb's version contains in-frame clones alone and is incomplete. This table holds some 96,000 clones, under 95% found once. This sequence originates from an adult with an advanced solid tumor such as melanoma, head and neck, liver or kidney cancer. Material: CD4+ or CD8+ T cells sorted from blood, obtained in a trial of the OX40 agonist ivuxolimab. The chain has TRBV28 and TRBJ2-1; 12 bases are a match to TRBD2. CDR3 bases: TGTGCCAGCAGACTAGCGGGAGGTGGCAATGAGCAGTTCTTC. Its translation is CASRLAGGGNEQFF.